The clone carrying this TCR beta chain was observed a handful of times. What it binds is unknown. The CDR3 runs 15 residues. V gave up 5 bases and J gave up 8 bases, with 16 bases separating them. The V gene's germline CDR1 is MNHEY and CDR2 SMNVEV (reference sequence). Naive CD8 cells lacked CD45RO and underwent positive selection for CCR7, leaving out terminally differentiated effector memory CD45RA+ cells. These data are taken from a study of shared clonotypes between healthy human individuals. Looking at the study overall: Per donor, CD8 memory used one plate, CD8 naive used two, CD4 memory used three and CD4 naive used three. Regarding the study as a whole: Shared across a few donors were 5% to 6% of the naive CD4 clonotypes.

In the original workflow: Without quality scores, immunoSEQ junctional reads could not be filtered like full-length reads. Clones were sequenced by immunoSEQ multiplex PCR, and TCRdb holds only the in-frame ones, with some missing. The DNA gave D and trimming, while V, J and clone size come from that table. The sample contains around 2,000,000 clones, about 95% of which appear only once. The TCR was taken from a man in his late teens or twenties in good health. The genes are TRBV27 and TRBJ1-6; D is possibly TRBD1 (6 bases). The material sequenced was naive CD8+ T cells sorted from blood. CDR3 sequence reads: CASSGRGAFDSPLHF. The CDR3 nucleotides read TGTGCCAGCAGTGGTAGGGGGGCTTTTGATTCACCCCTCCACTTT.